This T cell receptor beta chain was found in a study of identical twins. TCRdb ran MiXCR on the 5' RACE reads and lists one entry per CDR3 protein. The table lists 310,000 or so distinct CDR3 sequences, 8% to 9% of them singletons. All of the donors were Caucasians in good health. As regards this clonotype: Its specificity is unknown.

General observations from the study: In beta out-of-frame sequences, the excess sharing between twins was weaker.

Trimming at V came to 4 bases and at J to 3 bases, leaving 6 bases not matched to a gene. This CDR3 is built from 16 residues. Germline V gives CDR1 LGHDT, CDR2 YNNKEL (reference sequence). These data are also associated with another study on yellow fever vaccine responses in identical twins.

The sample taken for sequencing was memory (CD45RO+) T cells sorted from blood. The receptor comes from a woman aged 18 to 35 in good health. The chain carries TRBV3-1 and TRBJ1-4, with TRBD1 identical over 9 bases. The CDR3 nucleotides are TGTGCCAGCAGCCCGGGACAGGGAGTGGCTAATGAAAAACTGTTTTTT. Translation gives CASSPGQGVANEKLFF.